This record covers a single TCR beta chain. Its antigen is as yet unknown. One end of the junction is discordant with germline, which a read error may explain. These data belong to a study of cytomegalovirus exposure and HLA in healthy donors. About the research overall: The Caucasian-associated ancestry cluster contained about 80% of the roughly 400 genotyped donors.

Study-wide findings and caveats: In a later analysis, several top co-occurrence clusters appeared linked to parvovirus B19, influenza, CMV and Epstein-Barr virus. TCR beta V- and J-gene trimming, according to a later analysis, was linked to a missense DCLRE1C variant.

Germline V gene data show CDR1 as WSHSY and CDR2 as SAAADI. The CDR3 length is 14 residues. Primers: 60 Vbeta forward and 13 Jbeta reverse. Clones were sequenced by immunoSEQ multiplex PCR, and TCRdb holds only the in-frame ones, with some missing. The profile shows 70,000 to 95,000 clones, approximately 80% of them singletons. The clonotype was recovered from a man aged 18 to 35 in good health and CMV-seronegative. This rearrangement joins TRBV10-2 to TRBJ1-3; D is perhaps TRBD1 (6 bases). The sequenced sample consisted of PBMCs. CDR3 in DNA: TGCACCAGCAGGCCCTCAGGGACAAAGGACACCATATATTTT. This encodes CTSRPSGTKDTIYF.